Shown below are 8 T cell receptor beta chains from a single sample sequenced in a study of read filtering for tumor transcriptome and immune sequencing. The library was built from roughly 400 ng RNA with molecular barcoded adaptors for alpha/delta and beta/gamma chains. MiXCR, applied by TCRdb to the reads, yields one record per CDR3 protein. The data show fewer than 150,000 distinct CDR3 sequences, 10% to 15% seen once. The sequenced material came from a population of CD138-negative cells sorted from bone marrow. These receptors all stem from a donor at least 40 years old with multiple myeloma.

This clonotype was observed many times. The chain has TRBV20-1 and TRBJ1-5; unclear D gene. Trimming stripped 6 bases from V and 0 bases from J, with 9 bases between. CDR3 length equals 13 residues. The germline V gene encodes CDR1 DFQATT and CDR2 SNEGSKA (reference sequence). The CDR3 region is CSASDYSNQPQHF. The CDR3 DNA is TGCAGTGCCAGTGATTATAGCAATCAGCCCCAGCATTTT.

This clonotype was counted at least ten times. The CDR3 DNA sequence: TGCAGTGCTCCGGAAGTAGGGGGCTTGGACACTGAAGCTTTCTTT. Its protein product is CSAPEVGGLDTEAFF. The chain has TRBV20-1 and TRBJ1-1; 7 bases match TRBD1. The CDR3 runs to 15 residues. Germline CDR1 reads DFQATT; CDR2 reads SNEGSKA (reference sequence). With 5 bases clipped from V and 3 bases from J, the junction kept 12 bases outside the gene matches.

This clonotype was detected many times. V and J are TRBV5-1 and TRBJ1-5, with D uncertain. The germline CDR1 and CDR2 sequences are SGHRS and YFSETQ. The V gene lost 0 bases and the J gene lost 1 base, with 2 bases spanning the gap. This CDR3 comprises 13 residues. CDR3 sequence reads: CASSLDSNQPQHF. CDR3 sequence (DNA): TGCGCCAGCAGCTTGGACAGCAATCAGCCCCAGCATTTT.

With respect to this clonotype: This may be a read error: a much more frequent sequence differs by one nucleotide. This chain joins TRBV29-1 and TRBJ2-1; D ambiguous. Trimming cost V 4 bases and J 12 bases, with 16 bases left between them. Germline V gives CDR1 SQVTM, CDR2 ANQGSEA. This CDR3 contains 12 residues. The CDR3 region is CSVGFSFYGQFF. CDR3 bases: TGCAGCGTTGGGTTTAGCTTCTATGGGCAGTTCTTC.

This clonotype was picked up many times. The rearrangement uses TRBV5-1 and TRBJ2-3; D is unresolved. This CDR3 comprises 16 residues. The germline CDR1 and CDR2 sequences are SGHRS and YFSETQ. The V and J ends lost 3 bases and 0 bases respectively, with 14 bases between them. CDR3: CASSSRSDPSTDTQYF. The DNA of the CDR3 is TGCGCCAGCAGCTCGCGCAGCGACCCTAGCACAGATACGCAGTATTTT.

In this sample, this clonotype turned up many times. At one of its ends the junction is not consistent with the germline gene, which may arise from a read error. The genes are TRBV11-2 and TRBJ1-2; D gene uncertain. The CDR3 runs 12 residues. Germline CDR1 and CDR2: SGHAT and FQNNGV. CDR3 sequence (DNA): TGTGCCAGCAGCTTACGGAACTCTGGCTACACCTTC. Protein: CASSLRNSGYTF.

In the case of this clonotype: A read error may be the cause here, since a much bigger clone is one base away. This chain links TRBV6-2 or TRBV6-3 with TRBJ1-5, with TRBD1 identical over 9 bases. V trimming: 11 bases; J trimming: 1 base; junction bases outside the gene matches: 9. Germline assignment: CDR1 MNHEY and CDR2 SVGEGT. This CDR3 has 15 residues. Written as DNA, the CDR3 is TGTGCCGGCAACCAGGACAGGGGAAGCAATCAGCCCCAGCATTTT. It encodes CAGNQDRGSNQPQHF.

This clonotype showed up just a few times. The V gene is TRBV3-1, the J gene TRBJ1-1, with 7 bases that match TRBD1. The CDR3 length is 16 residues. The germline V gene has CDR1 LGHDT and CDR2 YNNKEL (reference sequence). With 1 base clipped from V and 7 bases from J, the junction kept 12 bases outside the gene matches. The CDR3 region has the DNA TGTGCCAGCAGCCAAGGCCCCCCCCGACAGGGCAATGAAGCTTTCTTT. Encoded protein: CASSQGPPRQGNEAFF.